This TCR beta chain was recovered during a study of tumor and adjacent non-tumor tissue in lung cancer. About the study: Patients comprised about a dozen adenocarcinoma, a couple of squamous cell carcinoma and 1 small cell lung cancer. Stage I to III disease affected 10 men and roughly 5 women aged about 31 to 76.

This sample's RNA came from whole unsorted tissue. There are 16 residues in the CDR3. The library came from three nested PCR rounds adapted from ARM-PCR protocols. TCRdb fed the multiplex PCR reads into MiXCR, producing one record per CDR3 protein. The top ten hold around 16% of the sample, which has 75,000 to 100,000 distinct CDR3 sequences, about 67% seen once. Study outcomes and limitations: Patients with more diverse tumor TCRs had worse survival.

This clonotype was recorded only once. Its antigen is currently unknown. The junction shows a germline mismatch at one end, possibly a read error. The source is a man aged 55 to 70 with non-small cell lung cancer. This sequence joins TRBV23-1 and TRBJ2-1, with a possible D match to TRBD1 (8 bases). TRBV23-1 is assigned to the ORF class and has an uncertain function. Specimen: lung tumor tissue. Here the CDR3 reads CASSPRTGRGNGERFF. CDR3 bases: TGCGCCAGCAGTCCGCGGACAGGGAGGGGTAATGGTGAGCGGTTCTTC.